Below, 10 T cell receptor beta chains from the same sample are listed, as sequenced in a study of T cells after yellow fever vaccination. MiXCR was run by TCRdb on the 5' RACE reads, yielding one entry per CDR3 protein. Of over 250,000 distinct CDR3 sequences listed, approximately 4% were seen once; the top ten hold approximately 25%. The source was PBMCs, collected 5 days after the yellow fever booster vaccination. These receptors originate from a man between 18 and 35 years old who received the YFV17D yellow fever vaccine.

Written as DNA, the CDR3 is TGCGCCAGCAGCCACATACCCGGGGGGCAAGAGACCCAGTACTTC. This translates into CASSHIPGGQETQYF. This chain joins TRBV5-1 and TRBJ2-5; 7 bases line up with TRBD2. Germline-derived CDR1 and CDR2 are SGHRS and YFSETQ. The CDR3 spans 15 residues. V shed 4 bases, J shed 2 bases, and the junction held 8 bases outside the gene matches.

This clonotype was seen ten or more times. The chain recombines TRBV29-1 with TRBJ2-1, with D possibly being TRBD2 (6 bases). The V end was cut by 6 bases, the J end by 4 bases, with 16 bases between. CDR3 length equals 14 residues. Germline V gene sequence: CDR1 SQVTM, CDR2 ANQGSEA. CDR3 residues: CSVLREDSYNEQFF. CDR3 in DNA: TGCAGCGTACTCAGGGAGGACTCATACAATGAGCAGTTCTTC.

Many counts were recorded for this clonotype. The CDR3: CASSSRGRGTGELFF. The CDR3 nucleotides read TGTGCCAGCAGTTCCAGGGGGCGCGGAACCGGGGAGCTGTTTTTT. V gene TRBV27 combines with J gene TRBJ2-2; TRBD1 matches at 8 bases. V shed 4 bases and J 5 bases; nucleotides not matched to a gene: 6. This CDR3 is built from 15 residues. Germline loops: CDR1 MNHEY, CDR2 SMNVEV (reference sequence).

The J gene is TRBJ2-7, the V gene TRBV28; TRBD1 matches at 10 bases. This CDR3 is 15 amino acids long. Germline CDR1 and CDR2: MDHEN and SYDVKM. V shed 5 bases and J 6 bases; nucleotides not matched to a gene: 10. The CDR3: CASSPTLDRGPEQYV. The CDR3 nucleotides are TGTGCCAGCAGTCCTACTCTTGACAGGGGGCCCGAGCAGTACGTC.

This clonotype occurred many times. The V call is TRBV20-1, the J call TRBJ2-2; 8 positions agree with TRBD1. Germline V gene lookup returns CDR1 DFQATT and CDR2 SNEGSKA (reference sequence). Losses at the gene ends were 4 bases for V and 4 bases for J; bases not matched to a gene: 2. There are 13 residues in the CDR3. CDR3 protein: CSAIRGPTGELFF. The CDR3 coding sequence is TGCAGTGCTATCAGGGGGCCCACCGGGGAGCTGTTTTTT.

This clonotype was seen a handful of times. Here the CDR3 DNA reads TGTGCCAGCAGCTTAGGATTGCCGGGGAGATACGAGCAGTACGTC. Amino acids: CASSLGLPGRYEQYV. This rearrangement joins TRBV7-2 to TRBJ2-7; possible D gene TRBD2, 5 bases. Germline V gives CDR1 SGHTA, CDR2 FQGNSA. The length of the CDR3 is 15 residues. V dropped 1 base and J dropped 4 bases, with 14 bases sitting between them.

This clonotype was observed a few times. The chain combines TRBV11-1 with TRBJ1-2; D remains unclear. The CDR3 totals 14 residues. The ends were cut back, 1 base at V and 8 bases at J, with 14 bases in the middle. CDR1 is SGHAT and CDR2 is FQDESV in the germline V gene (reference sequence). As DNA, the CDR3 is TGTGCCAGCAGCTTAGGAGCGGGCATCGAGGGCTACACCTTC. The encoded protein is CASSLGAGIEGYTF.

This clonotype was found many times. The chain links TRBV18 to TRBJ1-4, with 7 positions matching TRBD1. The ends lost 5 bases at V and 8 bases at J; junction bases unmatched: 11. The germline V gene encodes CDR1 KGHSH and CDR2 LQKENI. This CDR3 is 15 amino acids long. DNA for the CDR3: TGTGCCAGCTCAGCCGGGACAGTCCTCGGGGAAAAACTGTTTTTT. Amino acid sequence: CASSAGTVLGEKLFF.

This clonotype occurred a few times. CDR3 DNA sequence: TGTGCCAGCAGCTCCGCCAGGGTTGCCTACGAGCAGTACGTC. Protein product: CASSSARVAYEQYV. The V gene is TRBV5-6, the J gene TRBJ2-7; maybe TRBD1 (5 bases). V was pared by 3 bases and J by 2 bases, with 12 bases between. The CDR3 contains 14 residues. Germline V gives CDR1 SGHDT, CDR2 YYEEEE.

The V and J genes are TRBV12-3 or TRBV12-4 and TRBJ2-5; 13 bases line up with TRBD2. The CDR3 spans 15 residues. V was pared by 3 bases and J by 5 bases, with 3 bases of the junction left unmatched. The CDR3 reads CASSFGLAGAETQYF. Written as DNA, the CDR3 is TGTGCCAGCAGTTTTGGACTAGCGGGGGCGGAGACCCAGTACTTC.